Presented here are 27 T cell receptor beta chains from one specimen sequenced in a study of PD-1 blockade in classical Hodgkin lymphoma. Time point denoted: cycle 4 day 1 (C4D1), after more than five weeks of nivolumab. Every patient relapsed after autologous stem cell transplantation, and brentuximab vedotin exposure varied. Data came from immunoSEQ multiplex PCR; TCRdb stores just in-frame clones and leaves some out. Here the sample spans some 52,000 clones, around 86% being singletons. This specimen was peripheral blood mononuclear cells (PBMCs), taken before the fourth cycle of nivolumab. These receptors were obtained from a human donor with classical Hodgkin lymphoma.

V gene TRBV28 combines with J gene TRBJ2-1, with D perhaps TRBD2 (6 bases). V lost 5 bases to trimming and J lost 6 bases, with 14 bases between them. From germline, CDR1 is MDHEN and CDR2 SYDVKM. This CDR3 is 14 amino acids long. The CDR3 nucleotides read TGTGCCAGCAGTCGGGGGTCCCTCGCCAATGAGCAGTTCTTC. Amino acid sequence: CASSRGSLANEQFF.

The chain uses TRBV9 and TRBJ1-2; 11 nucleotides line up with TRBD1. The ends lost 4 bases at V and 4 bases at J; junction bases unmatched: 6. Germline CDR1 reads SGDLS; CDR2 reads YYNGEE. This CDR3 is built from 15 residues. In DNA form, the CDR3 reads TGTGCCAGCAGCACGGGGACAGGGGGTGGCTATGGCTACACCTTC. Amino acids: CASSTGTGGGYGYTF.

The chain joins TRBV5-4 to TRBJ2-1; 12 bases are shared with TRBD2. Germline V CDR1 and CDR2: SGHNT, YYREEE (reference sequence). There are 16 residues in the CDR3. V trimming: 0 bases; J trimming: 7 bases; junction bases outside the gene matches: 5. This chain's CDR3 is CASSLGLAGELNEQFF. CDR3 sequence (DNA): TGTGCCAGCAGCTTGGGACTAGCGGGAGAGTTGAATGAGCAGTTCTTC.

The gene calls are TRBV15 and TRBJ1-4; tentative D call: TRBD1 (5 bases). The CDR3 sequence is 13 residues long. Trimming removed 8 bases at V and 6 bases at J, with 13 bases between. Germline V gives CDR1 LNHNV, CDR2 YYDKDF (reference sequence). CDR3 sequence (DNA): TGTGCCACCGCTCGAGGGGAGGATGAAAAACTGTTTTTT. This translates into CATARGEDEKLFF.

V usage is TRBV19 and J usage is TRBJ2-6; D is perhaps TRBD2 (5 bases). The CDR3 has 15 residues. Trimming took 3 bases from V and 1 from J, leaving 7 bases between them. Per germline, CDR1 LNHDA and CDR2 SQIVND (reference sequence). CDR3 in DNA: TGTGCCAGTAGTATTACTAGATCTGGGGCCAACGTCCTGACTTTC. This sequence encodes CASSITRSGANVLTF.

The rearrangement uses TRBV18 and TRBJ2-1, with D maybe TRBD2 (7 bases). Germline-derived CDR1 and CDR2 are KGHSH and LQKENI. This CDR3 has 16 amino acids. V dropped 3 bases and J dropped 7 bases, with 19 bases sitting between them. The CDR3 protein is CASSPYLAEGGNEQFF. CDR3 DNA: TGTGCCAGCTCACCTTACCTAGCGGAGGGGGGGAATGAGCAGTTCTTC.

This clone was seen a handful of times. The V call is TRBV15, the J call TRBJ1-5, with D possibly being TRBD1 (5 bases). V dropped 0 bases and J dropped 4 bases, with 13 bases sitting between them. The length of the CDR3 is 16 residues. Germline CDR1 LNHNV, CDR2 YYDKDF (reference sequence). CDR3 DNA sequence: TGTGCCACCAGCAGAGATCATGGGGGAGGGAATCAGCCCCAGCATTTT. Translation gives CATSRDHGGGNQPQHF.

The chain links TRBV7-9 to TRBJ1-2; 9 bases agree with TRBD1. CDR3 size: 15 residues. J lost 3 bases, V lost 1 base, and 3 bases had no gene match. CDR1 and CDR2 from the germline V gene are SEHNR and FQNEAQ (reference sequence). The CDR3 DNA sequence: TGTGCCAGCAGCTTAGAAACAGGGGGCGACTATGGCTACACCTTC. As protein: CASSLETGGDYGYTF.

The chain uses TRBV5-1 and TRBJ2-3; TRBD1 is a possible D gene (5 bases). Germline V CDR1 and CDR2: SGHRS, YFSETQ. Trimming removed 1 base at V and 4 bases at J, with 13 bases between. The CDR3 is made up of 15 amino acids. CDR3 sequence (DNA): TGCGCCAGCAGCTTGTTTGGCAGGGTGGCAGATACGCAGTATTTT. It translates to CASSLFGRVADTQYF.

J is TRBJ1-1 and V is TRBV5-1, with D possibly matching TRBD1 (6 bases). Germline V gives CDR1 SGHRS, CDR2 YFSETQ. V was clipped by 2 bases and J by 2 bases, with 10 bases between them. The CDR3 length is 14 residues. CDR3 residues: CASSFDRSNTEAFF. The CDR3 region has the DNA TGCGCCAGCAGCTTCGACAGGTCCAACACTGAAGCTTTCTTT. Together with reference TRBV5-1 and TRBJ1-1, the CDR3 gives the full variable domain: KAGVTQTPRYLIKTRGQQVTLSCSPISGHRSVSWYQQTPGQGLQFLFEYFSETQRNKGNFPGRFSGRQFSNSRSEMNVSTLELGDSALYLCASSFDRSNTEAFFGQGTRLTVV.

The genes are TRBV25-1 and TRBJ2-6; D could derive from TRBD1 or TRBD2 (5 bases each). V gave up 3 bases and J gave up 4 bases, with 19 bases separating them. The CDR3 is 18 residues long. The germline V gene has CDR1 MGHDK and CDR2 SYGVNS. The CDR3 sequence is CASSEFRDGVTGANVLTF. The CDR3 DNA is TGTGCCAGCAGTGAGTTCCGGGACGGGGTTACGGGGGCCAACGTCCTGACTTTC. The full variable domain, rest sourced from reference TRBV25-1 and TRBJ2-6, is EADIYQTPRYLVIGTGKKITLECSQTMGHDKMYWYQQDPGMELHLIHYSYGVNSTEKGDLSSESTVSRIRTEHFPLTLESARPSHTSQYLCASSEFRDGVTGANVLTFGAGSRLTVL.

The chain combines TRBV13 with TRBJ2-3; 9 bases are shared with TRBD1. This CDR3 has 13 amino acids. Per germline, CDR1 PRHDT and CDR2 FYEKMQ (reference sequence). V lost 5 bases to trimming and J lost 13 bases; unmatched junction nucleotides: 10. CDR3 region: CASSAQTGTGKYF. The CDR3 DNA reads as TGTGCCAGCAGCGCTCAGACCGGGACAGGGAAGTATTTT.

The CDR3 nucleotides read TGTGCCAGCAGCTTGGTGGTCTCTAAGGAGCAGTACTTC. Amino acid sequence: CASSLVVSKEQYF. The chain recombines TRBV5-8 with TRBJ2-7; D is unresolved. The germline V gene encodes CDR1 SGHTS and CDR2 YDEGEE. CDR3 length: 13 amino acids. The V gene lost 0 bases and the J gene lost 7 bases, with 11 bases spanning the gap.

This clone was counted between two and nine times. The V gene is TRBV9, the J gene TRBJ2-7; 9 positions match TRBD2. The CDR3 contains 14 residues. V lost 0 bases to trimming and J lost 4 bases; unmatched junction nucleotides: 2. The germline V gene has CDR1 SGDLS and CDR2 YYNGEE. CDR3 sequence: CASSVEGLAYEQYF. The CDR3 DNA sequence: TGTGCCAGCAGCGTAGAAGGACTAGCGTACGAGCAGTACTTC.

V is TRBV5-1 and J is TRBJ2-7; TRBD1 aligns across 10 bases. This CDR3 is 16 amino acids long. CDR1 is SGHRS and CDR2 is YFSETQ in the germline V gene. After removal of 0 bases from V and 2 bases from J, the junction contained 5 bases not matched to a gene. The CDR3 sequence is CASSLALGQGTYEQYF. In nucleotides, the CDR3 is TGCGCCAGCAGCTTGGCTTTGGGACAGGGGACCTACGAGCAGTACTTC. The full variable domain, rest sourced from reference TRBV5-1 and TRBJ2-7, is KAGVTQTPRYLIKTRGQQVTLSCSPISGHRSVSWYQQTPGQGLQFLFEYFSETQRNKGNFPGRFSGRQFSNSRSEMNVSTLELGDSALYLCASSLALGQGTYEQYFGPGTRLTVT.

This clone is a singleton in its sample. The V and J genes are TRBV10-3 and TRBJ2-5, with D possibly matching TRBD2 (7 bases). V was pared by 11 bases and J by 2 bases, with 18 bases between. The CDR3 sequence is 14 residues long. CDR1 and CDR2 from the germline V gene are ENHRY and SYGVKD. The CDR3 DNA sequence: TGTGCCGCGGGACGGGGGGCCTCACAAGAGACCCAGTACTTC. Its translation: CAAGRGASQETQYF.

The V call is TRBV4-3, the J call TRBJ2-5, with D unresolved. CDR1 is LGHNA, CDR2 YSLEER, per germline. The CDR3 extends over 13 amino acids. Trimming removed 0 bases from V and 6 bases from J, with 8 bases in between. CDR3 bases: TGCGCCAGCAGCCAAGATCTTTCGAAGACCCAGTACTTC. It translates to CASSQDLSKTQYF.

The gene calls are TRBV2 and TRBJ2-7; 10 bases align to TRBD2. The V gene's germline CDR1 is SNHLY and CDR2 FYNNEI. This CDR3 is built from 13 residues. Losses at the gene ends were 4 bases for V and 8 bases for J; bases not matched to a gene: 5. The CDR3 sequence: CASSVRLAGKQYF. The DNA of the CDR3 is TGTGCCAGCAGTGTACGACTAGCGGGTAAGCAGTACTTC.

The chain carries TRBV7-3 and TRBJ1-1; D is undetermined. Germline V lookup: CDR1 SGHTA, CDR2 FQGTGA. Trimming stripped 5 bases from V and 4 bases from J, with 11 bases between. The CDR3 spans 13 residues. The CDR3 sequence is CASSEFTATEAFF. CDR3 nucleotide sequence: TGTGCCAGCAGCGAATTCACAGCCACTGAAGCTTTCTTT.

The V and J genes are TRBV7-9 and TRBJ2-3; no clear D gene. Trimming shortened V by 4 bases and J by 6 bases, and 11 bases separated the two germline ends. The germline CDR1 and CDR2 sequences are SEHNR and FQNEAQ (reference sequence). The CDR3 is 13 residues long. The chain's CDR3 is CASSSKYFDTQYF. The CDR3 bases are TGTGCCAGCAGCTCTAAGTACTTCGATACGCAGTATTTT.

CDR3 protein: CASPRGRNTEAFF. CDR3 DNA sequence: TGCGCCAGCCCTAGGGGCCGCAACACTGAAGCTTTCTTT. The V gene is TRBV10-1, the J gene TRBJ1-1; D possibly corresponds to TRBD1 (5 bases). Germline CDR1 WNHNN, CDR2 SYGVQD (reference sequence). The CDR3 runs to 13 residues. V shed 8 bases and J shed 2 bases, with 12 bases lying between them.

This sequence joins TRBV27 and TRBJ2-2, with D unresolved. Trimming left V 4 bases short and J 4 bases short, with 4 bases between. CDR1 is MNHEY and CDR2 is SMNVEV in the germline V gene (reference sequence). This CDR3 comprises 12 residues. The CDR3 reads CASSSATGELFF. Written as DNA, the CDR3 is TGTGCCAGCAGTTCCGCCACCGGGGAGCTGTTTTTT.

The chain is built from TRBV10-1 and TRBJ2-7; the match to TRBD2 covers 7 bases. There are 12 residues in the CDR3. Germline V CDR1 and CDR2: WNHNN, SYGVQD (reference sequence). V gave up 6 bases and J gave up 8 bases; unmatched junction bases: 7. The CDR3 DNA follows: TGCGCCAGCAGACCTAAACTAGCGAAGCAGTACTTC. Protein sequence: CASRPKLAKQYF.

V is TRBV11-3 and J is TRBJ2-6; no clear D gene. The CDR3 has 13 amino acids. CDR1 and CDR2 from the germline V gene are SGHNT and YENEEA. The V and J ends lost 2 bases and 4 bases respectively, with 3 bases between them. In nucleotides, the CDR3 is TGTGCCAGCAGCTTAACCGGGGCCAACGTCCTGACTTTC. This translates into CASSLTGANVLTF.

The chain carries TRBV10-3 and TRBJ1-5, with a possible D match to TRBD1 (6 bases). Looked up from germline, CDR1 is ENHRY and CDR2 is SYGVKD. The V and J ends lost 4 bases and 4 bases respectively, with 11 bases between them. This CDR3 contains 14 residues. The CDR3 coding sequence is TGTGCCATCAGTGGGGCAGGGACAAATCAGCCCCAGCATTTT. This codes for CAISGAGTNQPQHF.

The chain joins TRBV19 to TRBJ1-1; 9 bases are shared with TRBD1. V gave up 7 bases and J gave up 6 bases; unmatched junction bases: 12. CDR1 and CDR2 from the germline V gene are LNHDA and SQIVND (reference sequence). The CDR3 has 15 residues. CDR3 in amino acids: CASKDFNRGPSEAFF. CDR3 nucleotide sequence: TGTGCCAGTAAAGATTTCAACAGGGGGCCCTCTGAAGCTTTCTTT. Complete variable domain (other parts from reference TRBV19 and TRBJ1-1): DGGITQSPKYLFRKEGQNVTLSCEQNLNHDAMYWYRQDPGQGLRLIYYSQIVNDFQKGDIAEGYSVSREKKESFPLTVTSAQKNPTAFYLCASKDFNRGPSEAFFGQGTRLTVV.

This sequence joins TRBV2 and TRBJ2-4, with 9 positions matching TRBD1. Germline assignment: CDR1 SNHLY and CDR2 FYNNEI. V was clipped by 2 bases and J by 15 bases; unmatched bases: 5. The CDR3 consists of 12 residues. As DNA, the CDR3 is TGTGCCAGCAGTGAACTTGGGGACAGGGCGTACTTC. Protein: CASSELGDRAYF.